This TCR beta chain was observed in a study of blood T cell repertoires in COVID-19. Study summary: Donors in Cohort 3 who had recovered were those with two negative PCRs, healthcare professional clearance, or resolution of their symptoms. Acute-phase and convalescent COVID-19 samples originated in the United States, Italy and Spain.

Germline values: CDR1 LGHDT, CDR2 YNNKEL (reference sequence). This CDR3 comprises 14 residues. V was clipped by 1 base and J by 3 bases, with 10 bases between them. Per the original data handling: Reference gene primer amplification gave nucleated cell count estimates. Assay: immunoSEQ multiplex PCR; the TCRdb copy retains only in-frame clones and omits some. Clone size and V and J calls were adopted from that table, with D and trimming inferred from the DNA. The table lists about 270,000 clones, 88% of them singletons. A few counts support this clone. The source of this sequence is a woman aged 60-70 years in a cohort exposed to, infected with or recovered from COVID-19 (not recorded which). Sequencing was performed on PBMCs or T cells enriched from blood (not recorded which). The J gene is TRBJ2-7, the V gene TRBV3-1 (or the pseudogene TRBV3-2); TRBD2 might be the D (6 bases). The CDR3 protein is CASSQAVGSYEQYF. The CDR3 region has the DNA TGTGCCAGCAGCCAAGCCGTCGGGAGCTACGAGCAGTACTTC.